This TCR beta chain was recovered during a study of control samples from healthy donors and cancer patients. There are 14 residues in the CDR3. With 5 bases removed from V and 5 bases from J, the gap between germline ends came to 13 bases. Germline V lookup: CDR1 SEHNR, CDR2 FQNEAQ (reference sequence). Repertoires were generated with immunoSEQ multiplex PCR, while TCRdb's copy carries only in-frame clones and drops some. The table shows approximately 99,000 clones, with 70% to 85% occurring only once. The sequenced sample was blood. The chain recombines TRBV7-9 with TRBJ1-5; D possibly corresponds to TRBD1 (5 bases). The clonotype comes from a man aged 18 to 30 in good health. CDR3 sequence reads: CASSAGTFHQPQHF. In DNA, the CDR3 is TGTGCCAGCAGCGCCGGGACCTTTCATCAGCCCCAGCATTTT.